This TCR beta chain was identified during a study of T cell responses to AZD1222 COVID-19 vaccine (dated by TCRdb to the early 2020s). Background for the entire study: Because spike-specific TCR depth and breadth did not differ between the two schedules, AZD1222 recipients who got a second dose at roughly 4 weeks were pooled with those who got a second dose at roughly 12 weeks. A total of over 230 trial participants underwent TCR sequencing, of whom around 200 received two doses of AZD1222 and about 25 received two doses of the MenACWY control vaccine. Trial participants were enrolled into age subgroups of 18-55, 56-69 and 70-plus years, which contained around 150, 29 and 61 TCR-sequenced participants, respectively. Here is what the overall study found, with its caveats: The vaccine-associated CD4 TCRs covered the entire spike protein, and the dominant responses fell in regions 160-218 and 743-854. Epitopes outside the regions mutated in the B.1.351 and B.1.1.7 variants were reportedly recognized by nearly half of the unique spike-specific TCRs. After two AZD1222 doses, both the breadth and the depth of spike-specific TCRs were significantly higher than at day 0 and than in MenACWY recipients. The 56-69-year group was small, and its depth increase did not reach significance, likely because of low power. No day 14 peak-response samples were available, so repertoires were characterized only after the peak T cell response. Conclusions about previously exposed vaccinees are limited because only six or seven AZD1222 recipients were SARS-CoV-2 seropositive at baseline. Participants were mostly white British and included more females than males, and it was suggested by the authors that clonal diversity may have been underestimated.

From the cysteine up to the phenylalanine, the CDR3 has a length of 14 residues. Only the CDR3 part of the read is kept: 42 bases, read in frame from the first base. Sequences SGHAT (CDR1) and FQNNGV (CDR2) are obtained from the germline V gene. Cut back by 8 bases and 6 bases, the V and J ends lie 19 bases apart. The CDR3 regions of human TCRbeta chains were analyzed by immunosequencing. Concerning the study's data processing: Repertoire TCRs were checked for matches against a reference library of SARS-CoV-2-specific TCRs that had been generated using the MIRA antigen-specificity platform. Breadth was defined as the fraction of unique TCRs that were SARS-CoV-2-associated, and depth was defined as the fraction of total T cells that were SARS-CoV-2-associated. Each spike-specific TCR was assigned to its reactive spike region and to a CD4 or CD8 class using the MIRA data. Log10-transformed breadth and depth values were compared by one-way ANOVA with Sidak's multiple comparisons tests. TCRdb mirrors the immuneACCESS table, restricted to in-frame sequences. Some clones are absent from its copies; in checked studies, under half trace to an unresolved V gene, and the reason for the others is unknown. V and J calls plus clone size are reproduced from that table; the DNA served to infer D and trimming. The table for this sample lists approximately 67,000 clones; more than 80% of them were counted only once. The ten largest clones represent roughly 2.7% of the sample.

Concerning this clone itself: Its antigen is still unknown. Base qualities are not recorded, but no much larger clone differs from it by a single base.

The time point tag for this specimen amounts to: baseline before first vaccination. Vaccinee samples came from UK trials COV001 and COV002, including a single-blind randomized controlled phase 2/3 trial of AZD1222 (ChAdOx1 nCoV-19) in healthy adults. Trial participant PBMC samples were collected at day 0 and day 28 after the second dose for TCRbeta chain sequencing. The sequencing here drew on peripheral blood, taken on day 0 of AZD1222 vaccination. This TCR derives from an adult in good health. The chain joins TRBV11-2 to TRBJ1-2, with no reliable assignment of the D segment. The CDR3 reads CASVLEGGSHGYTF. The DNA reads TGTGCCAGCGTACTGGAGGGTGGGTCGCATGGCTACACCTTC.